Described below is a single TCR beta chain sequence and its context. An amount of RNA that ranged from roughly 0.45 to 1 ug was reverse transcribed with random hexamers. TCRdb reanalysed the immunoSEQ multiplex PCR reads using MiXCR and keeps one entry per CDR3 protein. The sample has roughly 200,000 distinct CDR3 sequences; 85% to 95% are singletons. This sample is drawn from a study of CD8 T cells in Susac syndrome. The CDR3 totals 20 residues. The germline V gene has CDR1 SGHAT and CDR2 FQDESV (reference sequence). Trimming stripped 1 base from V and 0 bases from J, with 24 bases between. This clonotype was sampled from a human donor in good health. V gene TRBV11-1 combines with J gene TRBJ1-1; no clear D gene. The specimen sequenced was CD4+ T cells from PBMCs. As DNA, the CDR3 is TGTGCCAGCAGCTTAGGAGCAGGCGGCACTTTTCTTCTTATGAACACTGAAGCTTTCTTT. It is translated as CASSLGAGGTFLLMNTEAFF.